Listed below are T cell receptor beta chains from one sample, sequenced in a study of blood T cell repertoires in COVID-19. Some clones are missing from TCRdb's copy, which holds only in-frame ones; the method was immunoSEQ multiplex PCR. The profile shows approximately 310,000 clones, about 85% of them singletons. Source material: PBMCs or T cells enriched from blood (not recorded which). These TCRs come from a woman aged 30 to 39 who had been exposed to COVID-19. CDR3s include the opening cysteine and the closing phenylalanine or tryptophan. The order of the fields is clone size, V gene, CDR3 protein. Where a row states a size, it is once, few, many or the class of an expanded clone; other rows omit it.

-,TRBV12-3/TRBV12-4,CASSQSYEKLFF
few,TRBV9,CASGGFGTSGHEQYF
-,TRBV9,CASSVEITGVPSGANVLTF
-,TRBV7-3,CASSLQGAMNTGELFF
-,TRBV10-3,CAITEGGLGYTF
-,TRBV19,CASSIPTGQGETQYF
-,TRBV7-9,CASSPNTGGRGYEQYF
-,TRBV12-5,CASGYRITDTQYF
-,TRBV9,CASSAGRDRGNTIYF
-,TRBV11-1,CASSLSRNTNNEQFF
-,TRBV15,CATSARLAVYEQYF
-,TRBV7-2,CASTWGLNTEAFF
-,TRBV6-5,CASSYSSAGWVEKLFF
-,TRBV7-9,CASSSQPGQGTGATDTQYF
-,TRBV19,CASSAAGAALLIQYF
-,TRBV6-6,CASSYERVDTFF
-,TRBV7-3,CASSFGGGDTQYF
-,TRBV11-2,CASSLGGVGEKLFF
-,TRBV11-2,CASSSDRSNQPQHF
-,TRBV12-3/TRBV12-4,CASSLGQNTEAFF
-,TRBV28,CASSLTRGGYTGELFF
-,TRBV28,CASSPRRQQTYEQYF